A selection of T cell receptor beta chains follows, all from one sample in a study of shared clonotypes between healthy human individuals. Data came from immunoSEQ multiplex PCR; TCRdb stores just in-frame clones and leaves some out. The table records fewer than 130,000 clones, 67% of them present only once. Sequencing used memory CD8+ T cells sorted from blood. The source is a woman aged 30 to 39 in good health. The CDR3 runs from the conserved cysteine through the conserved F or W. Fields, in order: V gene, D gene, CDR3 length, CDR3 protein. A D gene is named only where the DNA matches it firmly.

V: TRBV7-8
D: TRBD1
length: 13
CDR3: CASSPGQTYEQYF

V: TRBV9
D: .
length: 13
CDR3: CASSVSHSTEAFF

V: TRBV7-3
D: .
length: 14
CDR3: CASSPGPGRQAQYF

V: TRBV6-1
D: TRBD2
length: 15
CDR3: CASSEAAGGSDTQYF

V: TRBV27
D: .
length: 13
CDR3: CASSLAGHYGYTF

V: TRBV10-3
D: .
length: 11
CDR3: CAARADAGYTF

V: TRBV11-2
D: TRBD2
length: 16
CDR3: CASSSRTSGAQETQYF

V: TRBV25-1
D: TRBD1
length: 14
CDR3: CASSEDREFETQYF

V: TRBV28
D: TRBD1
length: 15
CDR3: CASSFGTGSAGELFF

V: TRBV7-9
D: TRBD1
length: 15
CDR3: CASSRTGQGNTEAFF

V: TRBV28
D: TRBD1
length: 15
CDR3: CASSPTGGSNQPQHF

V: TRBV6-6
D: TRBD1
length: 14
CDR3: CASSGTGGADTQYF

V: TRBV19
D: TRBD1
length: 15
CDR3: CASSILQGAFTEAFF

V: TRBV19
D: .
length: 15
CDR3: CASETTGYSNQPQHF

V: TRBV14
D: .
length: 12
CDR3: CASSPNRYEQYF

V: TRBV28
D: .
length: 16
CDR3: CASSSQGAGGSHEQYF

V: TRBV5-1
D: .
length: 15
CDR3: CASSLVYGLLETQYF

V: TRBV7-9
D: .
length: 16
CDR3: CASSLPAGPFNEKLFF

V: TRBV6-5
D: .
length: 15
CDR3: CASSYSRAGSDTQYF

V: TRBV19
D: .
length: 14
CDR3: CASSIQSKTGEAFF

V: TRBV2
D: .
length: 14
CDR3: CASTTIGGFSPLHF

V: TRBV15
D: .
length: 15
CDR3: CATSRSHGAEGGYTF

V: TRBV7-6
D: .
length: 14
CDR3: CASSEQEADTEAFF

V: TRBV6-1
D: TRBD2
length: 16
CDR3: CASSAGTSGVPNEQFF

V: TRBV6-5
D: .
length: 12
CDR3: CASGTGAYEQYF

V: TRBV6-1
D: TRBD2
length: 15
CDR3: CASSELAGGPGELFF

V: TRBV25-1
D: .
length: 13
CDR3: CASRKGVYNEQFF

V: TRBV2
D: .
length: 14
CDR3: CASSEVRANQPQHF

V: TRBV7-9
D: .
length: 16
CDR3: CASSPRGGSAYNEQFF

V: TRBV6-5
D: .
length: 14
CDR3: CASRAGSTSYEQYF

V: TRBV4-2
D: TRBD2
length: 15
CDR3: CASSQDPAGGYEQYF

V: TRBV6-1
D: TRBD2
length: 15
CDR3: CASSQLAGDADTQYF

V: TRBV16
D: .
length: 16
CDR3: CASTPQQGAANYGYTF

V: TRBV28
D: TRBD1
length: 15
CDR3: CASSLRHRGVEKLFF

V: TRBV9
D: .
length: 13
CDR3: CASSVAWATEQYF